This T cell receptor (beta chain) was identified during a study of blood T cell repertoires in COVID-19. The method was immunoSEQ multiplex PCR; TCRdb's version includes in-frame clones alone and lacks a portion of them. This sample has roughly 100,000 clones, with 87% found just once. V lost 5 bases to trimming and J lost 9 bases, with 8 bases between them. CDR3 length equals 11 residues. In germline, CDR1 is LGHDT, CDR2 YNNKEL (reference sequence). The sequence was obtained from a human donor in a cohort sampled during active COVID-19. Material for sequencing was peripheral blood. The chain employs TRBV3-1 (or the pseudogene TRBV3-2) and TRBJ2-1, with D maybe TRBD2 (5 bases). The CDR3 region has the DNA TGTGCCAGCAGCGTCCGGGGTGAGCAGTTCTTC. Translating it yields CASSVRGEQFF.